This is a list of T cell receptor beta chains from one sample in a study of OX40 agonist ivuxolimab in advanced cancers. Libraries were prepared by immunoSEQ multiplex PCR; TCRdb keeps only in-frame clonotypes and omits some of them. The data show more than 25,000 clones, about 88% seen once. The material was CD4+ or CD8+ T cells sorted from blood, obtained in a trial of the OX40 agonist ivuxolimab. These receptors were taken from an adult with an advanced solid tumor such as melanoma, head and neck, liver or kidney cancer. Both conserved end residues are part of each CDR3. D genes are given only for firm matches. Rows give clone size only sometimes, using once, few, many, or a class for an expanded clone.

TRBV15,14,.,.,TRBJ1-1,CATKRGRVNTEAFF,TGTGCCACCAAAAGGGGTAGGGTTAACACTGAAGCTTTCTTT
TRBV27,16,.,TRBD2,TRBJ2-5,CASSPWTSGSFETQYF,TGTGCCAGCAGTCCGTGGACTAGCGGGAGTTTTGAGACCCAGTACTTC
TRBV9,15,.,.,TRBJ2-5,CASSLSGSHQETQYF,TGTGCCAGCAGCCTCTCTGGAAGTCACCAAGAGACCCAGTACTTC
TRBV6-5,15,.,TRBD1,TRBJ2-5,CASSSGQAYQETQYF,TGTGCCAGCAGTTCGGGACAGGCCTACCAAGAGACCCAGTACTTC
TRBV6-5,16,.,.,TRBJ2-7,CASSYPGISGVHEQYF,TGTGCCAGCAGTTACCCGGGGATTAGCGGAGTCCACGAGCAGTACTTC
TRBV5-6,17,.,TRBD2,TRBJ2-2,CASSLGASGRRAGELFF,TGTGCCAGCAGCCTGGGCGCTAGCGGGAGGAGGGCCGGGGAGCTGTTTTTT
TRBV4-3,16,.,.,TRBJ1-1,CASSQDHSPRNTEAFF,TGCGCCAGCAGCCAAGATCATAGCCCTCGGAACACTGAAGCTTTCTTT
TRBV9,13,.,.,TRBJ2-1,CASSPRTRSEQFF,TGTGCCAGCAGCCCCAGGACCCGCAGTGAGCAGTTCTTC
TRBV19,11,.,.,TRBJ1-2,CASSVGRGYTF,TGTGCCAGTAGTGTAGGGCGTGGCTACACCTTC
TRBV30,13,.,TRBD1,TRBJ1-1,CAWRVTGGTEAFF,TGTGCCTGGAGGGTCACAGGGGGCACTGAAGCTTTCTTT
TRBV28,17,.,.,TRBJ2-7,CASSKLGTVFSSYEQYF,TGTGCCAGCAGTAAACTAGGGACGGTTTTCAGCTCCTACGAGCAGTACTTC
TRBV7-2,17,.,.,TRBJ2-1,CASSFPLTGTPYNEQFF,TGTGCCAGCAGCTTCCCTCTGACAGGGACTCCCTACAATGAGCAGTTCTTC
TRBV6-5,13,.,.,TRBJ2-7,CASSWGRGSEQYF,TGTGCCAGCAGTTGGGGTAGGGGGTCCGAGCAGTACTTC
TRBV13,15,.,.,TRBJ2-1,CASSLIGHSYNEQFF,TGTGCCAGCAGCTTAATCGGTCACTCCTACAATGAGCAGTTCTTC
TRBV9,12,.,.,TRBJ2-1,CASSVGLAEQFF,TGTGCCAGCAGCGTAGGTTTGGCTGAGCAGTTCTTC
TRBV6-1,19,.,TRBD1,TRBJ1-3,CASSEPGQRGVGSGNTIYF,TGTGCCAGCAGTGAACCGGGACAGCGTGGGGTCGGCTCTGGAAACACCATATATTTT
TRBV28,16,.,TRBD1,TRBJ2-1,CAKKGVQGAVYNEQFF,TGTGCCAAAAAGGGGGTACAGGGGGCGGTCTACAATGAGCAGTTCTTC
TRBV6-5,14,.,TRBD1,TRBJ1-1,CASLRTGESTEAFF,TGTGCCAGCCTGAGGACAGGGGAGAGCACTGAAGCTTTCTTT
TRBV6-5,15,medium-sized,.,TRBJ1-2,CASSTRTGIVWGYTF,TGTGCCAGCAGTACACGAACAGGGATAGTATGGGGCTACACCTTC
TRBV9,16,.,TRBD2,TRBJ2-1,CASSAKGLAGAGEQFF,TGTGCCAGCAGCGCGAAGGGTCTAGCGGGAGCTGGTGAGCAGTTCTTC
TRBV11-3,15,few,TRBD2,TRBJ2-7,CASSSLAGTVYEQYF,TGTGCCAGCAGCTCCTTAGCGGGAACTGTCTACGAGCAGTACTTC
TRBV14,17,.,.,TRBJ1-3,CASSQVLGRTSGNTIYF,TGTGCCAGCAGCCAAGTGCTGGGACGAACCTCTGGAAACACCATATATTTT
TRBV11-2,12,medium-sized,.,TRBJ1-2,CASSSGHYGYTF,TGTGCCAGCAGCTCGGGACATTATGGCTACACCTTC
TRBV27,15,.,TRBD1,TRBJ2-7,CASSKTGTASYEQYF,TGTGCCAGCTCAAAGACCGGGACAGCCTCCTACGAGCAGTACTTC
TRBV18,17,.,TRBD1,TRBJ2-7,CASSPRPGDRGAYEQYF,TGTGCCAGCTCACCACGCCCCGGGGACAGGGGGGCCTACGAGCAGTACTTC
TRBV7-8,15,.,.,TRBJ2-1,CASSISGSSYNEQFF,TGTGCCAGCAGCATTAGCGGAAGCTCCTACAATGAGCAGTTCTTC
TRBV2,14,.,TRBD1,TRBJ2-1,CASSAQGVYNEQFF,TGTGCCAGCAGTGCTCAGGGGGTCTACAATGAGCAGTTCTTC
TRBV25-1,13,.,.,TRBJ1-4,CASTPSHDEKLFF,TGTGCCAGCACCCCGAGCCATGATGAAAAACTGTTTTTT
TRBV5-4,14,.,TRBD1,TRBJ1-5,CASSNTGGWEPQHF,TGTGCCAGCAGCAATACAGGGGGGTGGGAGCCCCAGCATTTT
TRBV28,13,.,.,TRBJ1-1,CASRDRLNTEAFF,TGTGCCAGCAGGGACAGACTGAACACTGAAGCTTTCTTT
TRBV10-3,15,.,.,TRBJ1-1,CAISDPIHGFSEAFF,TGTGCCATCAGTGACCCGATCCATGGGTTCTCTGAAGCTTTCTTT
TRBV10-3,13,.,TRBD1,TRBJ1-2,CASWTGGDYGYTF,TGTGCCAGCTGGACAGGGGGCGACTATGGCTACACCTTC
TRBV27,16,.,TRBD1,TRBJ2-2,CASSQGTGGWIGELFF,TGTGCCAGCAGTCAGGGGACAGGGGGCTGGATCGGGGAGCTGTTTTTT
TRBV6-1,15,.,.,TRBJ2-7,CASTSGVNTNYEQYF,TGTGCCAGCACGTCGGGCGTTAATACGAATTACGAGCAGTACTTC
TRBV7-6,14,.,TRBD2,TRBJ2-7,CASSYGLAGNEQYF,TGTGCCAGCAGCTACGGACTAGCGGGAAACGAGCAGTACTTC
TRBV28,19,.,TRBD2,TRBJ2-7,CASSFGTLGGSGWPYEQYF,TGTGCCAGCAGTTTCGGAACCCTTGGGGGTAGCGGGTGGCCCTACGAGCAGTACTTC
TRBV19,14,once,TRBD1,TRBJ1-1,CASSTYRGNGEAFF,TGTGCCAGTAGTACATACAGGGGAAATGGTGAAGCTTTCTTT
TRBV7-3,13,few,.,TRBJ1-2,CASSPDGNYGYTF,TGTGCCAGCAGCCCGGACGGTAACTATGGCTACACCTTC
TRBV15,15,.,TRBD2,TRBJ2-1,CAGPSGYSSYNEQFF,TGTGCCGGTCCTAGCGGTTATAGCTCCTACAATGAGCAGTTCTTC
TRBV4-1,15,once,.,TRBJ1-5,CASSLGPKASEPQHF,TGCGCCAGCAGCCTCGGCCCGAAGGCCTCGGAGCCCCAGCATTTT
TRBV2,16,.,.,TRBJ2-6,CASDSNGGGWANVLTF,TGTGCCAGCGATTCCAACGGGGGAGGATGGGCCAACGTCCTGACTTTC
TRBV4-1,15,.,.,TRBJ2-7,CASSHLGTGTYEQYF,TGCGCCAGCAGCCACCTCGGGACTGGAACCTACGAGCAGTACTTC
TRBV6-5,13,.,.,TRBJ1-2,CASSYRANYGYTF,TGTGCCAGCAGTTACAGGGCGAACTATGGCTACACCTTC
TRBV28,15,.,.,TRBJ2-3,CASSPRVSSTDTQYF,TGTGCCAGCAGCCCTAGAGTCTCTAGCACAGATACGCAGTATTTT
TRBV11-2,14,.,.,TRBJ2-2,CASSPTRFTGELFF,TGTGCCAGCAGCCCTACTAGGTTTACCGGGGAGCTGTTTTTT
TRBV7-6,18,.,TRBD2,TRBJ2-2,CASSISTSGNTNTGELFF,TGTGCCAGCAGCATTTCGACTAGCGGGAATACGAACACCGGGGAGCTGTTTTTT
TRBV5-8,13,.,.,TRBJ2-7,CASSLTRTYEQYF,TGTGCCAGCAGCCTTACTAGGACCTACGAGCAGTACTTC
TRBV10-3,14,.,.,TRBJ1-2,CAISEWAANYGYTF,TGTGCCATCAGTGAGTGGGCAGCTAACTATGGCTACACCTTC
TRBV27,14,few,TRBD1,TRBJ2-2,CASSWTGPTGELFF,TGTGCCAGCAGTTGGACAGGTCCCACCGGGGAGCTGTTTTTT
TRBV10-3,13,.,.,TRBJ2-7,CAISVGGFYEQYF,TGTGCCATCAGTGTCGGGGGATTCTACGAGCAGTACTTC